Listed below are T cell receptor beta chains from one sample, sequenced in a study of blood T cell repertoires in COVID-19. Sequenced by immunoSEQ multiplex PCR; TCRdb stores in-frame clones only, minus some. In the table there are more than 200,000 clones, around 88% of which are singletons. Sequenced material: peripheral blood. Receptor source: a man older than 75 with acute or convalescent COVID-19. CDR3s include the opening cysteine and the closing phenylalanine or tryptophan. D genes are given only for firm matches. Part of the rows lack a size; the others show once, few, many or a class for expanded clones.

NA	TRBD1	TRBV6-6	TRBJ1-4	TGTGCCAGCAGTAATTCAGGGGGCTCTAATGAAAAACTGTTTTTT	CASSNSGGSNEKLFF
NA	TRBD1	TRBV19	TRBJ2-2	TGTGCCTCATACCTCGGACAGGGAACCACCGGGGAGCTGTTTTTT	CASYLGQGTTGELFF
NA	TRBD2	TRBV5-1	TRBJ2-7	TGCGCCAGCAGCTGGACTAGCGGGAGCTCCTACGAGCAGTACTTC	CASSWTSGSSYEQYF
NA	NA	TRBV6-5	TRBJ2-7	TGTGCCAGCAGTTACTCGATCACAGGACGGAACTACGAGCAGTACTTC	CASSYSITGRNYEQYF
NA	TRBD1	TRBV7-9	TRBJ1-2	TGTGCCAGCAGCACCACAGGGGAGGATGGCTACACCTTC	CASSTTGEDGYTF
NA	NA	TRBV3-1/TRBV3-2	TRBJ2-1	TGTGCCAGCAGCCCCTCCGGGAACCCACGGATGAATGAGCAGTTCTTC	CASSPSGNPRMNEQFF
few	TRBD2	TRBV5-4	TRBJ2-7	TGTGCCAGCAGCTTTAGCGGGGGGGCCTACGAGCAGTACTTC	CASSFSGGAYEQYF
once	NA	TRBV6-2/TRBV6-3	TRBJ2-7	TGTGCCAGCAGTTACTCCCGTGGCACCTACGAGCAGTACTTC	CASSYSRGTYEQYF
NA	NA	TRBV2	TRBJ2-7	TGTGCCTGCGTAAGGGTACTAGCTGACTTAAGCCTCTCCTACGAGCAGTACTTC	CACVRVLADLSLSYEQYF
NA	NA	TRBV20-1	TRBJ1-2	TGCAGTGCTGCAGGGGACTATGGCTACACCTTC	CSAAGDYGYTF
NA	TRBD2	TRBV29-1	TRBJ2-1	TGCAGCGTTGAAACGGGGACTAGCAAATCCTACAATGAGCAGTTCTTC	CSVETGTSKSYNEQFF
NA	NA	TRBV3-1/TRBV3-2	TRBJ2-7	TGTGCCAGCAGCCAAGCGTACGCCAGTTACGAGCAGTACTTC	CASSQAYASYEQYF
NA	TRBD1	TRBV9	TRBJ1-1	TGTGCCAGCAGCCCCAACGGACAGGGCAACACTGAAGCTTTCTTT	CASSPNGQGNTEAFF
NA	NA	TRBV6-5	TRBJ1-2	TGTGCCAGCAGTTACTCGAGAGGAAGCTCGGTCGAGGGCTACACCTTC	CASSYSRGSSVEGYTF
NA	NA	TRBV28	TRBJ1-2	TGTGCCAGCAGTGCCACAAGAACTAACTATGGCTACACCTTC	CASSATRTNYGYTF
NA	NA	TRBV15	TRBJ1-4	TGTGCCACCAGCAGAGATCCCGGGGAAAAACTGTTTTTT	CATSRDPGEKLFF
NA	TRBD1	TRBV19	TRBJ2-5	TGTGCCAGTAGTCTCGCGGACAGGCTTCAAGAGACCCAGTACTTC	CASSLADRLQETQYF
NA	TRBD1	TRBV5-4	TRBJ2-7	TGTGCCAGCAGCACGGCCGGGACAGGGTTATACGAGCAGTACTTC	CASSTAGTGLYEQYF
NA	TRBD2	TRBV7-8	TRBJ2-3	TGTGCCAGCAGCACCCTAGCGGGTAGGGGCACAGATACGCAGTATTTT	CASSTLAGRGTDTQYF
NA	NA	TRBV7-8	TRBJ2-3	TGTGCCAGCAGCTTCGTCGTGGATACGCAGTATTTT	CASSFVVDTQYF
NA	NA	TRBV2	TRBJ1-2	TGTGCCACCGCGACATTTAACTATGGCTACACCTTC	CATATFNYGYTF
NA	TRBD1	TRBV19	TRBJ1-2	TGTGCCAGTAGTATAGAACCTGGACAGGGGAACACCTTC	CASSIEPGQGNTF
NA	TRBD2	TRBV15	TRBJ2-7	TGTGCCACCAGCAGAGGTAGGGGACTAGCGAACGAAGCCTACGAGCAGTACTTC	CATSRGRGLANEAYEQYF
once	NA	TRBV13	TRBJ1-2	TGTGCCAGCAGCCCACGGACAGCCTATGGCTACACCTTC	CASSPRTAYGYTF
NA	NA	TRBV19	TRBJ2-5	TGTGCCAGTAGTCTACAGGGATTCGGCGAGACCCAGTACTTC	CASSLQGFGETQYF
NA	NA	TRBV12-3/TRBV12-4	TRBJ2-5	TGTGCCAGCAGTCCCTTCTATAGGACCCAGTACTTC	CASSPFYRTQYF
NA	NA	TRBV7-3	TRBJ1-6	TGTGCCAGCAGCTTCACAGGGAATTCACCCCTCCACTTT	CASSFTGNSPLHF
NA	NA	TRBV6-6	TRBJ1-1	TGTGCCAGCAGTCCCGGACATCTTATGAACACTGAAGCTTTCTTT	CASSPGHLMNTEAFF
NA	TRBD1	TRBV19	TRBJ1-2	TGTGCCAGTAGTGCCCCGGGACAGTTAAACTATGGCTACACCTTC	CASSAPGQLNYGYTF
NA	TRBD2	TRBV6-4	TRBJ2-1	TGTGCCAGCAGCTCTAGCGGGGGGGCATCTGAGCAGTTCTTC	CASSSSGGASEQFF
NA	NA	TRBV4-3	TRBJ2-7	TGCGCCAGCAGCCCTGGAGGGACTTCCTACGAGCAGTACTTC	CASSPGGTSYEQYF
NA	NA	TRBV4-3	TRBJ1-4	TGCGCCAGCAGCCAGGCGGGTTTTGCAACTAATGAAAAACTGTTTTTT	CASSQAGFATNEKLFF
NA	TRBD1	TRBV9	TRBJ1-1	TGTGCCAGCAGCCCCCTGGACAGGGAGAACACTGAAGCTTTCTTT	CASSPLDRENTEAFF
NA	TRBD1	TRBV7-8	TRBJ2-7	TGTGCCAGCACCCTCGGACAGGGGTCCTACGAGCAGTACTTC	CASTLGQGSYEQYF
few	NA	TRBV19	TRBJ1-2	TGTGCCAGTAAGATGGGGCCCAACTATGGCTACACCTTC	CASKMGPNYGYTF
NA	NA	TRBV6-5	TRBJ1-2	TGTGCCAGCAGTTACACCGTTCCCCAGGGGAGAAATGGCTACACCTTC	CASSYTVPQGRNGYTF
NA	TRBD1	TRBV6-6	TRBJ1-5	TGTGCCAGCAGTTACGACAGGGTGTTAACCCGGCCCCAGCATTTT	CASSYDRVLTRPQHF
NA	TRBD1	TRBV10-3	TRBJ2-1	TGTGCCATCAGAGGGGACAGGGGACCCGATGAGCAGTTCTTC	CAIRGDRGPDEQFF
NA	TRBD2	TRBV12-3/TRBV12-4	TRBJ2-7	TGTGCCTCCGGGACTAGCGTTACCTACGAGCAGTACTTC	CASGTSVTYEQYF
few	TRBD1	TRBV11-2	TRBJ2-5	TGTGCCAGCAGCTTAATAACAGGGGGAGGCCTACACATCAAGACCCAGTACTTC	CASSLITGGGLHIKTQYF
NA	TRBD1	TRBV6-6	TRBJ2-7	TGTGCCAGCAGCTCCCGGGACAGGGGTATCTACGAGCAGTACTTC	CASSSRDRGIYEQYF
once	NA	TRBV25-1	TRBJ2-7	TGTGCCAGCAGTGAAGGGGCAGCAGAGTACGAAAAGCAGTACTTC	CASSEGAAEYEKQYF
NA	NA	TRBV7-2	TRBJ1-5	TGTGCCAGCAGCTTAGGAGCCAATCAGCCCCAGCATTTT	CASSLGANQPQHF
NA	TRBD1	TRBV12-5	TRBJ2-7	TGTGCTAGTGAGGGCCGGGACAGGGGAAGCCACGAGCAGTACTTC	CASEGRDRGSHEQYF
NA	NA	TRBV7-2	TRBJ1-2	TGTGCCAGCAGCTTAGATCCCTCAGTGGATGGCTACACCTTC	CASSLDPSVDGYTF
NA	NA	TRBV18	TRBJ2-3	TGTGCCAGCTCAGCGCAGAAAACAGGTCACACAGATACGCAGTATTTT	CASSAQKTGHTDTQYF
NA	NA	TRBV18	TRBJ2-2	TGTGCCAGCTCACCACTCTCTACAGGAATTACCGGGGAGCTGTTTTTT	CASSPLSTGITGELFF
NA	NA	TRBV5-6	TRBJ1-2	TGTGCCAGCAGCTTGGCCCAGATCTCTAACTATGGCTACACCTTC	CASSLAQISNYGYTF
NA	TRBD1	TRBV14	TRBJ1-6	TGTGCCAGCAGCTCCGACAGGGTTTTTAATTCACCCCTCCACTTT	CASSSDRVFNSPLHF
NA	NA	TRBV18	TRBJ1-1	TGTGCCAGCTCCTCCAGATCTGGAGGGAAAGGCATCACTGAAGCTTTCTTT	CASSSRSGGKGITEAFF
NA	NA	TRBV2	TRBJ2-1	TGTGCCAGCAGTGATCCGGGACTGTCATACAATGAGCAGTTCTTC	CASSDPGLSYNEQFF
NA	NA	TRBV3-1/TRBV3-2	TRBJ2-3	TGTGCCAGCAGCCCTTGGGGCGGCACAGATACGCAGTATTTT	CASSPWGGTDTQYF
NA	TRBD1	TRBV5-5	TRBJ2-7	TGTGCCAGCAGCTTGGTGGGACAGAGCTCCTACGAGCAGTACTTC	CASSLVGQSSYEQYF